The next 30 T cell receptor beta chains were all read from a single sample in a study of shared clonotypes between healthy human individuals. Here immunoSEQ multiplex PCR was the method, and the copy in TCRdb shows in-frame clones only, minus some. Among about 2.4 million clones, roughly nine tenths were seen once, and the ten largest hold about 0.13%. The sequenced sample consisted of naive CD4+ T cells sorted from blood. Specified subset: CD45RA+ positively selected. These receptors were collected from a man younger than 30 in good health.

The chain uses TRBV30 and TRBJ1-4; D uncertain. Between the trimmed V and J ends, which lost 2 bases and 7 bases, there was a span of 8 bases. This CDR3 spans 12 amino acids. Germline V gene data show CDR1 as GTSNPN and CDR2 as SVGIG (reference sequence). The DNA of the CDR3 is TGTGCCTGGAGTAATAAGGGTGAAAAACTGTTTTTT. Residues: CAWSNKGEKLFF.

The genes are TRBV5-6 and TRBJ2-5; tentatively, D is TRBD1 (5 bases). The ends were cut back, 3 bases at V and 3 bases at J, with 9 bases in the middle. The length of the CDR3 is 13 residues. Germline V gene data show CDR1 as SGHDT and CDR2 as YYEEEE. The CDR3 region has the DNA TGTGCCAGCAGCTCGGACAATAAAGAGACCCAGTACTTC. As protein: CASSSDNKETQYF.

The chain combines TRBV5-1 with TRBJ1-1, with 7 bases identical to TRBD1. V gave up 6 bases and J gave up 3 bases; unmatched junction bases: 11. The germline CDR1 and CDR2 sequences are SGHRS and YFSETQ. The CDR3 consists of 15 residues. The CDR3 protein is CASTRNPTGDTEAFF. Written as DNA, the CDR3 is TGCGCCAGCACCCGCAACCCAACAGGGGACACTGAAGCTTTCTTT.

V usage is TRBV15 and J usage is TRBJ1-5, with unresolved D. There are 16 residues in the CDR3. Between the trimmed V and J ends, which lost 0 bases and 3 bases, there was a span of 12 bases. Looked up from germline, CDR1 is LNHNV and CDR2 is YYDKDF (reference sequence). CDR3 in DNA: TGTGCCACCAGCAGAGATCCCTGGGGAAACAATCAGCCCCAGCATTTT. Amino acids: CATSRDPWGNNQPQHF.

The genes are TRBV5-6 and TRBJ2-7; D tentatively reads TRBD1 or TRBD2 (6 bases each). The CDR3 contains 16 residues. Germline CDR1 is SGHDT and CDR2 is YYEEEE. Trimming pared 4 bases from V and 2 bases from J, leaving 19 bases between. CDR3 region: CASSPHRGTTTYEQYF. The CDR3 DNA sequence: TGTGCCAGCAGCCCTCACCGCGGGACAACTACCTACGAGCAGTACTTC.

The DNA of the CDR3 is TGCGCCAGCAGCCAAGGGGAGAGGAATTCACCCCTCCACTTT. As protein: CASSQGERNSPLHF. The chain links TRBV4-1 to TRBJ1-6; no clear D gene. CDR3 length equals 14 residues. Germline lookup yields CDR1 MGHRA and CDR2 YSYEKL. Trimming left V 1 base short and J 7 bases short, with 8 bases between.

The J gene is TRBJ2-7, the V gene TRBV7-9, with TRBD1 matching 9 bases. V was clipped by 6 bases and J by 3 bases; unmatched bases: 3. The germline gives CDR1 SEHNR, CDR2 FQNEAQ (reference sequence). This CDR3 is 13 amino acids long. Here the CDR3 reads CASSDRGVYEQYF. For the CDR3, the DNA is TGTGCCAGCAGTGACAGGGGGGTCTACGAGCAGTACTTC.

The chain carries TRBV5-4 and TRBJ2-3; possible D gene TRBD2, 7 bases. CDR1 and CDR2 (germline): SGHNT, YYREEE (reference sequence). The length of the CDR3 is 15 residues. Between the trimmed V and J ends, which lost 4 bases and 6 bases, there was a span of 18 bases. The CDR3 DNA is TGTGCCAGCAGCCCCATCGGAGGGGGGGTTGATACGCAGTATTTT. It yields the protein CASSPIGGGVDTQYF.

This clone was recorded only once. J is TRBJ1-3 and V is TRBV7-9, with 9 bases identical to TRBD1. Germline V lookup: CDR1 SEHNR, CDR2 FQNEAQ (reference sequence). With 5 bases clipped from V and 4 bases from J, the junction kept 9 bases outside the gene matches. The CDR3 is 16 residues long. CDR3 in DNA: TGTGCCAGCAGCGCAAACTACAGGGGGCTAGGAAACACCATATATTTT. This translates into CASSANYRGLGNTIYF.

A single count supports this clone. The CDR3 protein is CASSGTVNNEKLFF. The CDR3 DNA follows: TGCGCCAGCAGCGGGACAGTTAATAATGAAAAACTGTTTTTT. V and J are TRBV5-1 and TRBJ1-4; 7 bases line up with TRBD1. CDR1 SGHRS and CDR2 YFSETQ come from the germline V gene. V was clipped by 4 bases and J by 4 bases; unmatched bases: 4. The CDR3 spans 14 residues.

The chain is built from TRBV15 and TRBJ2-5, with 7 bases aligning to TRBD1. The closer fit of TRBJ2-7 to the DNA end suggests the J call may be wrong. The germline CDR1 and CDR2 sequences are LNHNV and YYDKDF (reference sequence). The CDR3 has 15 residues. CDR3: CATSRGTGNSYEQYF. CDR3 nucleotide sequence: TGTGCCACCAGCAGAGGGACAGGAAACTCCTACGAGCAGTACTTC.

The chain employs TRBV11-2 and TRBJ2-1, with a tentative D call TRBD1 (6 bases). CDR3 length equals 15 residues. Trimming removed 5 bases at V and 2 bases at J, with 13 bases between. Germline lookup yields CDR1 SGHAT and CDR2 FQNNGV. CDR3 sequence: CASSPRTATYNEQFF. The CDR3 DNA reads as TGTGCCAGCAGCCCTCGGACAGCTACCTACAATGAGCAGTTCTTC.

The rearrangement links TRBV5-1 to TRBJ1-1; 8 nucleotides align to TRBD1. V trimming: 0 bases; J trimming: 5 bases; junction bases outside the gene matches: 15. The CDR3 has 18 residues. CDR1 is SGHRS, CDR2 YFSETQ, per germline. DNA of the CDR3: TGCGCCAGCAGCTTGGCCAGCGACAGGGGATATTCGGCGACTGAAGCTTTCTTT. It codes for CASSLASDRGYSATEAFF.

This clone appeared a few times. In the same sample, other DNA sequences code for this CDR3. This chain joins TRBV9 and TRBJ1-4, with D unclear. The V end was cut by 3 bases, the J end by 0 bases, with 3 bases between. The germline V gene encodes CDR1 SGDLS and CDR2 YYNGEE. The CDR3 extends over 13 amino acids. CDR3 in DNA: TGTGCCAGCAGCGGTCCAACTAATGAAAAACTGTTTTTT. This sequence encodes CASSGPTNEKLFF. Full variable domain (missing parts from reference TRBV9 and TRBJ1-4): DSGVTQTPKHLITATGQRVTLRCSPRSGDLSVYWYQQSLDQGLQFLIQYYNGEERAKGNILERFSAQQFPDLHSELNLSSLELGDSALYFCASSGPTNEKLFFGSGTQLSVL.

The chain joins TRBV7-3 to TRBJ1-4; 11 bases map to TRBD1. The length of the CDR3 is 15 residues. In germline, CDR1 is SGHTA, CDR2 FQGTGA. With 5 bases clipped from V and 8 bases from J, the junction kept 7 bases outside the gene matches. The CDR3 protein is CASSAGTGGSEKLFF. The CDR3, as DNA: TGTGCCAGCAGCGCCGGGACAGGGGGAAGCGAAAAACTGTTTTTT.

The chain links TRBV27 to TRBJ2-2; D is perhaps TRBD2 (6 bases). The CDR3 is made up of 14 amino acids. Germline V lookup: CDR1 MNHEY, CDR2 SMNVEV (reference sequence). The V end lost 7 bases, the J end lost 3 bases, and 12 bases lay between the germline ends. The CDR3 DNA follows: TGTGCCAGCACCTTACTAGCCGACACCGGGGAGCTGTTTTTT. Translating it yields CASTLLADTGELFF.

The rearrangement links TRBV27 to TRBJ2-7; TRBD1 matches at 8 bases. The V gene end was trimmed by 6 bases and the J gene end by 5 bases; junction bases not matched to a gene: 9. This CDR3 spans 14 amino acids. The germline V gene has CDR1 MNHEY and CDR2 SMNVEV (reference sequence). Written as DNA, the CDR3 is TGTGCCAGCAGACCCCTAGGACAGGGCGACGAGCAGTACTTC. Translating gives CASRPLGQGDEQYF.

The chain recombines TRBV18 with TRBJ2-3, with TRBD2 as a possible D gene (6 bases). The germline gives CDR1 KGHSH, CDR2 LQKENI. V shed 6 bases and J shed 2 bases, with 15 bases lying between them. This CDR3 is 15 amino acids long. Written as DNA, the CDR3 is TGTGCCAGCTCCGGGACTCCCCAAGACACAGATACGCAGTATTTT. Protein product: CASSGTPQDTDTQYF.

This rearrangement joins TRBV5-1 to TRBJ2-5; the match to TRBD2 covers 9 bases. The CDR3 loop spans 17 amino acids. Germline trimming cut 2 bases from V and 2 bases from J; bases unmatched to any gene: 10. Germline CDR1 and CDR2: SGHRS and YFSETQ. CDR3 bases: TGCGCCAGCAGCTTTGCTAGCGGGGTGAGGGAACAAGAGACCCAGTACTTC. Amino acid sequence: CASSFASGVREQETQYF.

The rearrangement links TRBV5-1 to TRBJ2-4, with D possibly TRBD2 on 5 matching bases. This CDR3 comprises 13 residues. Germline loops: CDR1 SGHRS, CDR2 YFSETQ. Trimming pared 4 bases from V and 10 bases from J, leaving 15 bases between. In DNA form, the CDR3 reads TGCGCCAGCAGCCGAATACTCGGGGAAATTCAGTACTTC. Translating it yields CASSRILGEIQYF.

The V call is TRBV25-1, the J call TRBJ2-7; D is unclear. Trimming pared 6 bases from V and 5 bases from J, leaving 8 bases between. Germline loops: CDR1 MGHDK, CDR2 SYGVNS. The CDR3 length is 11 residues. The CDR3 loop is CASSRRDEQYF. The CDR3 DNA is TGTGCCAGCAGCCGAAGGGACGAGCAGTACTTC.

This clone has a handful of counts. The chain links TRBV7-9 to TRBJ1-4; no clear D. Germline V lookup: CDR1 SEHNR, CDR2 FQNEAQ (reference sequence). Trimming took off 3 bases at V and 8 bases at J, with 7 bases between the two ends. The CDR3 is 12 residues long. DNA of the CDR3: TGTGCCAGCAGCTTGCCGGGGGAAAAACTGTTTTTT. It specifies CASSLPGEKLFF. Full variable domain (outside the CDR3, taken from reference TRBV7-9 and TRBJ1-4): DTGVSQNPRHKITKRGQNVTFRCDPISEHNRLYWYRQTLGQGPEFLTYFQNEAQLEKSRLLSDRFSAERPKGSFSTLEIQRTEQGDSAMYLCASSLPGEKLFFGSGTQLSVL.

The J gene is TRBJ2-7, the V gene TRBV6-4, with D possibly TRBD1 on 6 matching bases. Germline loops: CDR1 MRHNA, CDR2 SNTAGT. This CDR3 region has 16 residues. The V end was cut by 6 bases, the J end by 2 bases, with 20 bases between. The CDR3 protein is CASRDLGHRIAYEQYF. The CDR3 bases are TGTGCCAGCAGGGATCTGGGACACCGTATTGCCTACGAGCAGTACTTC.

The rearrangement joins TRBV5-1 to TRBJ1-1, with D possibly TRBD1 on 5 matching bases. Between the trimmed V and J ends, which lost 1 base and 3 bases, there was a span of 16 bases. Germline V gene data show CDR1 as SGHRS and CDR2 as YFSETQ. This CDR3 comprises 16 residues. The CDR3 DNA sequence: TGCGCCAGCAGCTTGACCCCCGCAGGGACTGACACTGAAGCTTTCTTT. Amino acids: CASSLTPAGTDTEAFF.

This clone was counted once. This chain connects TRBV19 to TRBJ1-4, with D possibly TRBD1 on 5 matching bases. Germline CDR1 and CDR2: LNHDA and SQIVND (reference sequence). CDR3 length: 15 amino acids. Trimming stripped 5 bases from V and 3 bases from J, with 13 bases between. The CDR3 region is CASSARRASNEKLFF. Written as DNA, the CDR3 is TGTGCCAGTAGTGCCCGCAGGGCCTCTAATGAAAAACTGTTTTTT.

The V and J genes are TRBV6-5 and TRBJ2-2; the D gene is possibly TRBD2 (6 bases). The CDR3 extends over 15 amino acids. CDR1 and CDR2 (germline): MNHEY, SVGAGI. V shed 4 bases and J shed 3 bases, with 12 bases lying between them. CDR3 in DNA: TGTGCCAGCAGTTCGGGACTTTTACACACCGGGGAGCTGTTTTTT. Residues: CASSSGLLHTGELFF.

The chain uses TRBV10-3 and TRBJ2-7; D perhaps matches TRBD2 (6 bases). V was pared by 10 bases and J by 0 bases, with 13 bases between. This CDR3 has 13 residues. Looked up from germline, CDR1 is ENHRY and CDR2 is SYGVKD. The DNA of the CDR3 is TGTGCCACCACGGGACTTCTCTCCTACGAGCAGTACTTC. Translation: CATTGLLSYEQYF.

This clone has only one observation. The rearrangement joins TRBV5-4 to TRBJ2-5; the match to TRBD2 covers 9 bases. The CDR3 spans 16 residues. The junction had 8 bases not matched to a gene; V was cut back by 0 bases and J by 5 bases. The germline gives CDR1 SGHNT, CDR2 YYREEE (reference sequence). DNA of the CDR3: TGTGCCAGCAGCTTGGGACTAGCGGAGTTGAGTGAGACCCAGTACTTC. It encodes CASSLGLAELSETQYF. Supplemented by reference TRBV5-4 and TRBJ2-5, the full variable domain reads ETGVTQSPTHLIKTRGQQVTLRCSSQSGHNTVSWYQQALGQGPQFIFQYYREEENGRGNFPPRFSGLQFPNYSSELNVNALELDDSALYLCASSLGLAELSETQYFGPGTRLLVL.

V gene TRBV5-4 combines with J gene TRBJ2-7; either TRBD1 or TRBD2 may fit D (6 bases each). The CDR3 runs 15 residues. V lost 2 bases, J lost 5 bases, and 17 bases lay in between. Germline values: CDR1 SGHNT, CDR2 YYREEE (reference sequence). The CDR3 reads CASSFPGARDNEQYF. The CDR3 DNA follows: TGTGCCAGCAGCTTCCCCGGGGCGCGGGACAACGAGCAGTACTTC.

This chain joins TRBV5-4 and TRBJ2-7; unclear D gene. This CDR3 has 14 residues. The ends were cut back, 2 bases at V and 0 bases at J, with 9 bases in the middle. Germline CDR1 is SGHNT and CDR2 is YYREEE (reference sequence). As DNA, the CDR3 is TGTGCCAGCAGCTTAATGGGTGACTCCTACGAGCAGTACTTC. Amino acid sequence: CASSLMGDSYEQYF.